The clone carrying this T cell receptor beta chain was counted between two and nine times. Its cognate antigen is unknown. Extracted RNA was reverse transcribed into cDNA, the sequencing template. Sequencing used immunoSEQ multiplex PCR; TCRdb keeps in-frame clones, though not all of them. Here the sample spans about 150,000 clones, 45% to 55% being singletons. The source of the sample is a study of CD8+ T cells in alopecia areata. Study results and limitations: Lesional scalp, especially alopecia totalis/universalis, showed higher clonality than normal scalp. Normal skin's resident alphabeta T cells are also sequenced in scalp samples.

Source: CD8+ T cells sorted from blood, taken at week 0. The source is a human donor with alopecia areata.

Written as DNA, the CDR3 is TGTGCCAGCAGTTTAGGGACAGGGGACCAAGAGACCCAGTACTTC. Amino acid sequence: CASSLGTGDQETQYF. The J gene is TRBJ2-5, the V gene TRBV27; 10 bases map to TRBD1. Germline CDR1 and CDR2: MNHEY and SMNVEV (reference sequence). This CDR3 has 15 amino acids. V was pared by 2 bases and J by 0 bases, with 0 bases of the junction left unmatched.